A selection of T cell receptor beta chains follows, all from one sample in a study of cytomegalovirus exposure and HLA in healthy donors. The method was immunoSEQ multiplex PCR; TCRdb's version includes in-frame clones alone and lacks a portion of them. The profile shows around 170,000 clones, 75% to 85% of them singletons. The material sequenced was PBMCs. The receptors derive from a man aged 18 to 30 in good health and CMV-seronegative. Both conserved end residues are part of each CDR3. Each record gives: clone size, V gene, D gene, J gene, CDR3 protein, CDR3 DNA. The D gene is left open where the match is weak. The listing skips clone size in some rows; elsewhere it reads once, few, many or a size class.

size: -
V: TRBV4-3
D: TRBD1
J: TRBJ1-3
CDR3: CASSQVRTGPGNTIYF
DNA: TGCGCCAGCAGCCAAGTCAGGACAGGCCCTGGAAACACCATATATTTT

size: -
V: TRBV30
D: -
J: TRBJ2-2
CDR3: CAGYGQSNTGELFF
DNA: TGTGCCGGATACGGACAGAGCAACACCGGGGAGCTGTTTTTT

size: -
V: TRBV11-2
D: TRBD1
J: TRBJ2-7
CDR3: CASSPGWTGVEQYF
DNA: TGTGCCAGCAGCCCCGGGTGGACAGGGGTCGAGCAGTACTTC

size: -
V: TRBV9
D: TRBD2
J: TRBJ2-1
CDR3: CASSVGLAGDNEQFF
DNA: TGTGCCAGCAGCGTTGGTCTAGCGGGAGACAATGAGCAGTTCTTC

size: once
V: TRBV11-2
D: -
J: TRBJ1-3
CDR3: CASSSRQEHSGNTIYF
DNA: TGTGCCAGCAGCTCCCGACAGGAGCACTCTGGAAACACCATATATTTT

size: -
V: TRBV28
D: -
J: TRBJ1-1
CDR3: CASSLDTPRSSEAFF
DNA: TGTGCCAGCAGTTTAGATACCCCGCGGTCCAGTGAAGCTTTCTTT

size: -
V: TRBV6-6
D: -
J: TRBJ1-6
CDR3: CASSYSNWGPHSPLHF
DNA: TGTGCCAGCAGTTACTCGAATTGGGGGCCTCACTCACCCCTCCACTTT

size: once
V: TRBV2
D: -
J: TRBJ2-7
CDR3: CASSAPASLYEQYF
DNA: TGTGCCAGCAGTGCCCCAGCTAGCCTCTACGAGCAGTACTTC

size: -
V: TRBV6-5
D: TRBD2
J: TRBJ2-1
CDR3: CASSITSGGVDEQFF
DNA: TGTGCCAGCAGCATTACTAGCGGGGGGGTTGATGAGCAGTTCTTC

size: once
V: TRBV27
D: -
J: TRBJ2-1
CDR3: CATLDPGQYNEQFF
DNA: TGTGCCACACTGGATCCGGGACAATACAATGAGCAGTTCTTC

size: -
V: TRBV7-2
D: TRBD2
J: TRBJ2-2
CDR3: CASSPRLAGVPGELFF
DNA: TGTGCCAGCAGCCCCCGACTAGCGGGAGTCCCCGGGGAGCTGTTTTTT

size: few
V: TRBV5-6
D: TRBD1
J: TRBJ1-5
CDR3: CASSLASTGGRQPQHF
DNA: TGTGCCAGCAGCTTGGCCTCCACAGGGGGCAGACAGCCCCAGCATTTT

size: -
V: TRBV6-1
D: TRBD1
J: TRBJ1-5
CDR3: CASSLTGGPDQPQHF
DNA: TGTGCCAGCAGTTTGACAGGGGGCCCGGATCAGCCCCAGCATTTT

size: -
V: TRBV2
D: TRBD1
J: TRBJ1-4
CDR3: CASTRDRGGEKLFF
DNA: TGTGCCAGCACTAGGGACAGGGGAGGGGAAAAACTGTTTTTT

size: -
V: TRBV15
D: TRBD2
J: TRBJ2-2
CDR3: CATSRDGRGGRTGELFF
DNA: TGTGCCACCAGCAGAGATGGGCGGGGGGGCCGGACCGGGGAGCTGTTTTTT

size: -
V: TRBV4-2
D: -
J: TRBJ1-3
CDR3: CASSQDGGVRPGNTIYF
DNA: TGTGCCAGCAGCCAAGATGGGGGGGTTAGACCTGGAAACACCATATATTTT

size: -
V: TRBV7-9
D: TRBD1
J: TRBJ2-7
CDR3: CASSFRTGSSEQYF
DNA: TGTGCCAGCAGCTTTAGGACAGGGTCTAGCGAGCAGTACTTC

size: -
V: TRBV18
D: TRBD2
J: TRBJ2-3
CDR3: CASSRTSSDTQYF
DNA: TGTGCCAGCTCCCGGACTAGCTCAGATACGCAGTATTTT

size: -
V: TRBV4-3
D: TRBD1
J: TRBJ2-2
CDR3: CASSTLTGGNTGELFF
DNA: TGCGCCAGCAGCACTCTGACAGGGGGGAACACCGGGGAGCTGTTTTTT

size: -
V: TRBV4-2
D: TRBD2
J: TRBJ2-1
CDR3: CASSSQRGSSYNEQFF
DNA: TGTGCCAGCAGCTCACAGCGGGGGAGCTCCTACAATGAGCAGTTCTTC